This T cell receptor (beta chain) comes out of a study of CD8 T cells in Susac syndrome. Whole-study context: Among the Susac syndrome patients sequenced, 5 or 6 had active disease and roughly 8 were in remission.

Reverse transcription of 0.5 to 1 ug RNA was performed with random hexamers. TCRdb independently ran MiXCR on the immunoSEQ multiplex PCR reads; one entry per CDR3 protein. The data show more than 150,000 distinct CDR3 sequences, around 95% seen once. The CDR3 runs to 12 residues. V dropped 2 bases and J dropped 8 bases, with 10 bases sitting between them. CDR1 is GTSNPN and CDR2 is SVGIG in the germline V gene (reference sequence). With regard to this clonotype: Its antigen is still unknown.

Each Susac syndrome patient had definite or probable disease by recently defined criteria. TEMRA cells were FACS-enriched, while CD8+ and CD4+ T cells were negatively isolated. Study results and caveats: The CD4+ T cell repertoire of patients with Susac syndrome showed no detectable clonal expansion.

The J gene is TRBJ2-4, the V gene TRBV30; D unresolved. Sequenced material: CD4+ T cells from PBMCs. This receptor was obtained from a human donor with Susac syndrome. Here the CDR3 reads CAWSTGGDIQYF. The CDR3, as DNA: TGTGCCTGGAGTACTGGTGGAGACATTCAGTACTTC. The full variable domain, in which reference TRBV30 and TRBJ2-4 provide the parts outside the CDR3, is SQTIHQWPATLVQPVGSPLSLECTVEGTSNPNLYWYRQAAGRGLQLLFYSVGIGQISSEVPQNLSASRPQDRQFILSSKKLLLSDSGFYLCAWSTGGDIQYFGAGTRLSVL.